The next 15 T cell receptor beta chains were all read from a single sample in a study of T cell responses to AZD1222 COVID-19 vaccine. Method: immunoSEQ multiplex PCR; TCRdb's copy keeps in-frame clones and lacks some. The data show 150,000 or so clones, roughly 93% seen once. Sequencing used peripheral blood, obtained on day 0 of AZD1222 vaccination. All receptors derive from an adult in good health.

The rearrangement uses TRBV2 and TRBJ1-1; D is possibly TRBD1 (5 bases). The CDR3 runs to 13 residues. CDR1 is SNHLY, CDR2 FYNNEI, per germline. Trimming pared 1 base from V and 5 bases from J, leaving 8 bases between. The CDR3 spells CASSEGGGTEAFF. The CDR3, as DNA: TGTGCCAGCAGTGAAGGTGGGGGAACTGAAGCTTTCTTT. The whole variable domain, filled in from reference TRBV2 and TRBJ1-1, reads EPEVTQTPSHQVTQMGQEVILRCVPISNHLYFYWYRQILGQKVEFLVSFYNNEISEKSEIFDDQFSVERPDGSNFTLKIRSTKLEDSAMYFCASSEGGGTEAFFGQGTRLTVV.

The CDR3 reads CASSLRTGASYGYTF. As DNA, the CDR3 is TGTGCCAGCAGCCTACGGACAGGGGCGAGCTATGGCTACACCTTC. V gene TRBV5-4 combines with J gene TRBJ1-2; TRBD1 aligns across 9 bases. The CDR3 consists of 15 residues. V lost 4 bases to trimming and J lost 4 bases; unmatched junction nucleotides: 8. The germline V gene encodes CDR1 SGHNT and CDR2 YYREEE (reference sequence).

The V gene is TRBV7-9, the J gene TRBJ2-1; perhaps TRBD2 as D (6 bases). This CDR3 is built from 12 residues. CDR1 and CDR2 from the germline V gene are SEHNR and FQNEAQ (reference sequence). V lost 1 base and J lost 13, with 11 bases in between. The CDR3 coding sequence is TGTGCCAGCAGCTTAGATGGCGGGGCTCAGTTCTTC. It yields the protein CASSLDGGAQFF. Drawing the rest from reference TRBV7-9 and TRBJ2-1, the complete variable domain is DTGVSQNPRHKITKRGQNVTFRCDPISEHNRLYWYRQTLGQGPEFLTYFQNEAQLEKSRLLSDRFSAERPKGSFSTLEIQRTEQGDSAMYLCASSLDGGAQFFGPGTRLTVL.

The chain is built from TRBV27 and TRBJ2-1; possibly TRBD2 for D (6 bases). This CDR3 is 15 amino acids long. With 3 bases removed from V and 2 bases from J, the gap between germline ends came to 11 bases. From germline, CDR1 is MNHEY and CDR2 SMNVEV (reference sequence). CDR3 bases: TGTGCCAGCAGTTTGTTAGGAGGGGCCTACAATGAGCAGTTCTTC. Translated, it gives CASSLLGGAYNEQFF.

The V and J genes are TRBV18 and TRBJ1-1; TRBD1 matches 8 bases. Losses at the gene ends were 5 bases for V and 2 bases for J; bases not matched to a gene: 10. This CDR3 has 16 amino acids. Germline lookup yields CDR1 KGHSH and CDR2 LQKENI. CDR3 bases: TGTGCCAGCTCAGTTTCAGGGGGCGTGAGTAACACTGAAGCTTTCTTT. Encoded protein: CASSVSGGVSNTEAFF. Filled out from reference TRBV18 and TRBJ1-1, the complete variable domain reads NAGVMQNPRHLVRRRGQEARLRCSPMKGHSHVYWYRQLPEEGLKFMVYLQKENIIDESGMPKERFSAEFPKEGPSILRIQQVVRGDSAAYFCASSVSGGVSNTEAFFGQGTRLTVV.

V gene TRBV10-2 combines with J gene TRBJ1-2; 11 nucleotides line up with TRBD1. Germline lookup yields CDR1 WSHSY and CDR2 SAAADI. V trimming: 6 bases; J trimming: 4 bases; junction bases outside the gene matches: 1. This CDR3 is built from 13 residues. The CDR3 loop is CASRGTGGYGYTF. The CDR3, as DNA: TGCGCCAGCAGGGGGACAGGGGGCTATGGCTACACCTTC.

The chain has TRBV6-5 and TRBJ2-1, with 9 bases aligning to TRBD2. Trimming cost V 5 bases and J 5 bases; bases outside gene matches: 7. CDR1 MNHEY and CDR2 SVGAGI come from the germline V gene. This CDR3 comprises 15 residues. Here the CDR3 DNA reads TGTGCCAGCAGTATTTTAGCGGGAGTGAACAATGAGCAGTTCTTC. Protein: CASSILAGVNNEQFF.

The rearrangement links TRBV7-8 to TRBJ2-1; D is tentatively TRBD1 or TRBD2 (5 bases each). The CDR3 length is 15 residues. The germline CDR1 and CDR2 sequences are SGHVS and FQNEAQ. V was pared by 5 bases and J by 5 bases, with 16 bases between. CDR3 sequence (DNA): TGTGCCAGCAGCGTGGGACGATTGGGGCACAATGAGCAGTTCTTC. This translates into CASSVGRLGHNEQFF. Together with reference TRBV7-8 and TRBJ2-1, the CDR3 gives the full variable domain: GAGVSQSPRYKVAKRGQDVALRCDPISGHVSLFWYQQALGQGPEFLTYFQNEAQLDKSGLPSDRFFAERPEGSVSTLKIQRTQQEDSAVYLCASSVGRLGHNEQFFGPGTRLTVL.

This clone has just one count. The chain is built from TRBV30 and TRBJ2-2; 13 bases are a match to TRBD2. The germline V gene encodes CDR1 GTSNPN and CDR2 SVGIG (reference sequence). There are 17 residues in the CDR3. The J segment lost 2 bases and the V segment lost 0 bases, leaving 3 bases of the junction unmatched. The CDR3 spells CAWSVGTSGINTGELFF. The CDR3 region has the DNA TGTGCCTGGAGTGTAGGGACTAGCGGGATTAACACCGGGGAGCTGTTTTTT.

The CDR3, as DNA: TGTGCCAGCAGCCGCTTTGTCCAACAGGGGACAGCTTTCTTT. Its protein is CASSRFVQQGTAFF. The rearrangement uses TRBV6-5 and TRBJ1-1; 7 bases fit TRBD1. J gave up 10 bases and V 6 bases, and 14 bases lay outside the gene matches. Per germline, CDR1 MNHEY and CDR2 SVGAGI. This CDR3 region has 14 residues.

This chain connects TRBV5-1 to TRBJ2-2; the match to TRBD2 covers 13 bases. The CDR3 runs to 18 residues. Trimming cost V 3 bases and J 0 bases; bases outside gene matches: 5. Germline CDR1 SGHRS, CDR2 YFSETQ. DNA for the CDR3: TGCGCCAGCAGCTGGGGACTAGCGGGGCTTTCGAACACCGGGGAGCTGTTTTTT. Translated, it gives CASSWGLAGLSNTGELFF.

J is TRBJ1-5 and V is TRBV11-2; TRBD1 is a possible D gene (6 bases). The CDR3 has 13 amino acids. V was shortened by 5 bases and J by 5 bases, with 10 bases between the two germline ends. Germline V gene lookup returns CDR1 SGHAT and CDR2 FQNNGV. As DNA, the CDR3 is TGTGCCAGCAGCCCTAACAGGGATCAGCCCCAGCATTTT. Its translation: CASSPNRDQPQHF.

The J gene is TRBJ2-7, the V gene TRBV2; TRBD2 matches 9 bases. J was trimmed by 1 base and V by 3 bases; bases with no gene match: 7. Germline V CDR1 and CDR2: SNHLY, FYNNEI. The CDR3 covers 16 residues. The CDR3 reads CASSETGGRASYEQYF. The CDR3 DNA reads as TGTGCCAGCAGTGAGACTGGCGGGAGGGCATCCTACGAGCAGTACTTC.

The chain has TRBV12-5 and TRBJ2-7; 7 positions agree with TRBD1. The CDR3 is made up of 15 amino acids. V dropped 2 bases and J dropped 3; count of bases not matched to a gene: 7. Germline V CDR1 and CDR2: LGHNT, FRNRAP. The CDR3 bases are TGTGCTAGTGGTTTGCCCAGGGACAGCCTCTACGAGCAGTACTTC. Residues: CASGLPRDSLYEQYF.

The V gene is TRBV6-5, the J gene TRBJ1-5; D might be TRBD1 (6 bases). The germline CDR1 and CDR2 sequences are MNHEY and SVGAGI. Trimming left V 5 bases short and J 7 bases short, with 12 bases between. The CDR3 runs to 13 residues. CDR3 in amino acids: CASSHRGQQPQHF. The CDR3 DNA is TGTGCCAGCAGTCATCGGGGGCAGCAGCCCCAGCATTTT.